A single T cell receptor (beta chain) is shown here with its context. Trimming removed 10 bases from V and 1 base from J; junction bases left unmatched: 5. The germline gives CDR1 MNHEY, CDR2 SVGAGI. The length of the CDR3 is 14 residues. TCRdb independently ran MiXCR on the 5' RACE reads; one entry per CDR3 protein. Altogether around 50,000 distinct CDR3 sequences are present, roughly 28% being singletons, with the ten largest covering 3% to 4%. V gene TRBV6-5 combines with J gene TRBJ2-3; TRBD1 agrees at 10 bases. The TCR originated in a female donor with breast cancer. The sample consisted of tumor-infiltrating memory CD4+ T cells sorted from the breast tumor. Described subset: memory CD4+ T cells, CD4+CD45RO+CD25-. CDR3 amino acids: CATAGTGGTDTQYF. The CDR3 DNA is TGTGCCACCGCCGGGACAGGGGGCACAGATACGCAGTATTTT.